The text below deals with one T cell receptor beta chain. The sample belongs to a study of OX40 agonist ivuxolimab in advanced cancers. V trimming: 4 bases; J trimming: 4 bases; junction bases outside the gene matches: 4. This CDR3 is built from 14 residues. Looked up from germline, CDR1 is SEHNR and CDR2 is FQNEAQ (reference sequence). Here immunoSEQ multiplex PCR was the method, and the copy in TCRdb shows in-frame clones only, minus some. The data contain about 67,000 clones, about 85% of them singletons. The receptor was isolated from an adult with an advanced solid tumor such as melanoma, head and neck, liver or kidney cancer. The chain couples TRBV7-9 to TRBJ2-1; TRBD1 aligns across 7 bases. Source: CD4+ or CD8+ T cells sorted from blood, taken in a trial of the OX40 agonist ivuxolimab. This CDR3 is CASSSGGPYNEQFF. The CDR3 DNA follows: TGTGCCAGCAGCTCAGGGGGACCTTACAATGAGCAGTTCTTC.